These T cell receptor beta chains were read from a single sample in a study of T cell changes during pregnancy in multiple sclerosis. Assay: immunoSEQ multiplex PCR; the TCRdb copy retains only in-frame clones and omits some. Of over 75,000 clones listed, around 92% are singletons. Sequences were derived from peripheral blood, sampled in the first trimester of pregnancy. These receptors were collected from a female donor with multiple sclerosis, enrolled in a pregnancy study. CDR3s include the opening cysteine and the closing phenylalanine or tryptophan. The D gene is left open where the match is weak. Clone sizes are given selectively: once, few, many, or a class where the clone is expanded.

abundance: -; j_gene: TRBJ2-7; d_gene: TRBD1; v_gene: TRBV28; CDR3aa: CASSSQTGGYEQYF; CDR3nt: TGTGCCAGCAGTTCCCAGACAGGGGGCTACGAGCAGTACTTC
abundance: -; j_gene: TRBJ2-3; d_gene: -; v_gene: TRBV2; CDR3aa: CASNGPRGDTQYF; CDR3nt: TGTGCCAGCAATGGGCCAAGGGGGGATACGCAGTATTTT
abundance: once; j_gene: TRBJ2-3; d_gene: -; v_gene: TRBV25-1; CDR3aa: CASSEYRQRDTDTQYF; CDR3nt: TGTGCCAGCAGTGAATATAGGCAGAGGGACACAGATACGCAGTATTTT
abundance: few; j_gene: TRBJ1-1; d_gene: -; v_gene: TRBV5-4; CDR3aa: CASSRPSGRVTEAFF; CDR3nt: TGTGCCAGCAGCCGTCCCTCAGGCAGAGTGACTGAAGCTTTCTTT
abundance: -; j_gene: TRBJ2-1; d_gene: TRBD2; v_gene: TRBV7-2; CDR3aa: CASSLKGTSGSHEQFF; CDR3nt: TGTGCCAGCAGCTTAAAAGGGACTAGCGGGAGCCATGAGCAGTTCTTC
abundance: -; j_gene: TRBJ1-4; d_gene: TRBD1; v_gene: TRBV6-1; CDR3aa: CASSDLGGHEKLFF; CDR3nt: TGTGCCAGCAGTGACCTAGGGGGCCATGAAAAACTGTTTTTT
abundance: -; j_gene: TRBJ2-5; d_gene: -; v_gene: TRBV5-4; CDR3aa: CASSLGLTRETQYF; CDR3nt: TGTGCCAGCAGCTTGGGTTTAACCCGGGAGACCCAGTACTTC
abundance: -; j_gene: TRBJ2-2; d_gene: -; v_gene: TRBV27; CDR3aa: CASSLLRFTGELFF; CDR3nt: TGTGCCAGCAGTTTGTTGCGATTCACCGGGGAGCTGTTTTTT
abundance: -; j_gene: TRBJ2-7; d_gene: TRBD2; v_gene: TRBV27; CDR3aa: CASSLAGPYEQYF; CDR3nt: TGTGCCAGCAGTCTAGCGGGACCCTACGAGCAGTACTTC
abundance: -; j_gene: TRBJ2-7; d_gene: TRBD2; v_gene: TRBV29-1; CDR3aa: CSVEGTSGTYEQYF; CDR3nt: TGCAGCGTTGAGGGGACTAGCGGGACCTACGAGCAGTACTTC
abundance: -; j_gene: TRBJ1-4; d_gene: -; v_gene: TRBV19; CDR3aa: CASSTRQANNEKLFF; CDR3nt: TGTGCCAGTAGTACGAGACAGGCCAATAATGAAAAACTGTTTTTT
abundance: -; j_gene: TRBJ2-1; d_gene: TRBD2; v_gene: TRBV28; CDR3aa: CASSSTSEYNEQFF; CDR3nt: TGTGCCAGCAGTTCAACTAGCGAGTACAATGAGCAGTTCTTC
abundance: -; j_gene: TRBJ2-2; d_gene: -; v_gene: TRBV21-1; CDR3aa: CARIKERPTHYPRQGGGDTGELFF; CDR3nt: TGTGCCAGAATAAAAGAAAGGCCGACACATTACCCTAGGCAGGGCGGGGGGGACACCGGGGAGCTGTTTTTT
abundance: -; j_gene: TRBJ2-7; d_gene: -; v_gene: TRBV6-6; CDR3aa: CASRGDSDSSYEQYF; CDR3nt: TGTGCCAGCAGGGGGGACTCCGACAGCTCCTACGAGCAGTACTTC
abundance: -; j_gene: TRBJ2-1; d_gene: TRBD2; v_gene: TRBV9; CDR3aa: CASSVEIAGYEQFF; CDR3nt: TGTGCCAGCAGCGTAGAGATAGCGGGATATGAGCAGTTCTTC
abundance: -; j_gene: TRBJ2-3; d_gene: -; v_gene: TRBV6-4; CDR3aa: CASREGLHSTDTQYF; CDR3nt: TGTGCCAGCAGGGAGGGACTCCATAGCACAGATACGCAGTATTTT
abundance: -; j_gene: TRBJ1-3; d_gene: -; v_gene: TRBV13; CDR3aa: CASTATTRNRWDSGDSGNTIYF; CDR3nt: TGTGCCAGCACTGCGACGACCCGGAACAGGTGGGATTCTGGGGACTCTGGAAACACCATATATTTT
abundance: -; j_gene: TRBJ2-3; d_gene: TRBD2; v_gene: TRBV15; CDR3aa: CATSRVPRLTSGRPGRHTQYF; CDR3nt: TGTGCCACCAGCAGAGTCCCCCGTTTGACTAGCGGGAGGCCCGGCCGGCATACGCAGTATTTT
abundance: once; j_gene: TRBJ2-1; d_gene: TRBD2; v_gene: TRBV30; CDR3aa: CAWSGLTGGFEQFF; CDR3nt: TGTGCCTGGAGTGGACTCACGGGGGGTTTTGAGCAGTTCTTC
abundance: -; j_gene: TRBJ1-4; d_gene: -; v_gene: TRBV5-6; CDR3aa: CASSMGGFTTNEKLFF; CDR3nt: TGTGCCAGCAGCATGGGGGGCTTCACAACTAATGAAAAACTGTTTTTT
abundance: -; j_gene: TRBJ2-1; d_gene: TRBD2; v_gene: TRBV19; CDR3aa: CASKSGGRGSGQFF; CDR3nt: TGTGCCAGTAAGAGTGGCGGGAGGGGTAGCGGGCAGTTCTTC
abundance: -; j_gene: TRBJ2-1; d_gene: TRBD2; v_gene: TRBV7-8; CDR3aa: CASSPRLAAMSSYNEQFF; CDR3nt: TGTGCCAGCAGCCCTAGACTAGCGGCTATGAGCTCCTACAATGAGCAGTTCTTC
abundance: -; j_gene: TRBJ2-5; d_gene: -; v_gene: TRBV13; CDR3aa: CASSPRSSSSQETQYF; CDR3nt: TGTGCCAGCAGCCCTAGGTCCAGTTCCTCCCAAGAGACCCAGTACTTC
abundance: -; j_gene: TRBJ2-7; d_gene: -; v_gene: TRBV30; CDR3aa: CAWSSGLHPFYEQYF; CDR3nt: TGTGCCTGGAGCTCCGGACTACACCCATTCTACGAGCAGTACTTC
abundance: -; j_gene: TRBJ2-7; d_gene: -; v_gene: TRBV4-3; CDR3aa: CASSQVKIAARGYEQYF; CDR3nt: TGCGCCAGCAGCCAAGTTAAGATAGCAGCGAGAGGGTACGAGCAGTACTTC
abundance: -; j_gene: TRBJ2-7; d_gene: TRBD1; v_gene: TRBV29-1; CDR3aa: CSVDGQGVLGSYEQYF; CDR3nt: TGCAGCGTTGACGGACAGGGGGTGCTTGGCTCCTACGAGCAGTACTTC
abundance: once; j_gene: TRBJ2-5; d_gene: TRBD1; v_gene: TRBV7-7; CDR3aa: CASSRDRVQETQYF; CDR3nt: TGTGCTAGCAGCCGGGACAGGGTCCAAGAGACCCAGTACTTC
abundance: -; j_gene: TRBJ2-2; d_gene: TRBD1; v_gene: TRBV19; CDR3aa: CASSIGRGSTGELFF; CDR3nt: TGTGCCAGTAGTATCGGCAGGGGGAGCACCGGGGAGCTGTTTTTT
abundance: -; j_gene: TRBJ2-7; d_gene: TRBD2; v_gene: TRBV29-1; CDR3aa: CSVGSGTAPYEQYF; CDR3nt: TGCAGCGTTGGGAGCGGGACCGCCCCCTACGAGCAGTACTTC
abundance: -; j_gene: TRBJ2-2; d_gene: -; v_gene: TRBV18; CDR3aa: CASSPPARADSTGELFF; CDR3nt: TGTGCCAGCTCGCCGCCGGCCAGGGCGGATAGCACCGGGGAGCTGTTTTTT
abundance: -; j_gene: TRBJ2-5; d_gene: -; v_gene: TRBV7-7; CDR3aa: CASSLGWAGSQETQYF; CDR3nt: TGTGCTAGCAGCTTAGGCTGGGCGGGAAGCCAAGAGACCCAGTACTTC
abundance: -; j_gene: TRBJ1-4; d_gene: -; v_gene: TRBV1; CDR3aa: CTSSDISEKLFF; CDR3nt: TGCACCAGCAGCGACATTAGTGAAAAACTGTTTTTT
abundance: -; j_gene: TRBJ2-2; d_gene: -; v_gene: TRBV5-4; CDR3aa: CASSLDALAPNTGELFF; CDR3nt: TGTGCCAGCAGCTTGGACGCATTGGCCCCTAACACCGGGGAGCTGTTTTTT
abundance: -; j_gene: TRBJ2-7; d_gene: -; v_gene: TRBV6-1; CDR3aa: CASSHREGYEQYF; CDR3nt: TGTGCCAGCAGTCACAGGGAGGGTTACGAGCAGTACTTC
abundance: -; j_gene: TRBJ2-3; d_gene: -; v_gene: TRBV5-4; CDR3aa: CASTSGLSTDTQYF; CDR3nt: TGTGCCAGCACCAGCGGGTTGAGCACAGATACGCAGTATTTT
abundance: -; j_gene: TRBJ2-5; d_gene: -; v_gene: TRBV28; CDR3aa: CASSGDTETQYF; CDR3nt: TGTGCCAGCAGTGGGGACACGGAGACCCAGTACTTC
abundance: -; j_gene: TRBJ2-1; d_gene: TRBD2; v_gene: TRBV7-2; CDR3aa: CASSPDSGRANEQFF; CDR3nt: TGTGCCAGCAGCCCTGATAGCGGGAGGGCCAATGAGCAGTTCTTC
abundance: -; j_gene: TRBJ2-1; d_gene: -; v_gene: TRBV9; CDR3aa: CASSVGLPPNEQFF; CDR3nt: TGTGCCAGCAGCGTGGGACTCCCTCCCAATGAGCAGTTCTTC
abundance: -; j_gene: TRBJ1-1; d_gene: -; v_gene: TRBV23-1; CDR3aa: CASSPLEDYSTEAFF; CDR3nt: TGCGCCAGCAGTCCTCTCGAGGACTATTCCACTGAAGCTTTCTTT
abundance: -; j_gene: TRBJ1-5; d_gene: -; v_gene: TRBV15; CDR3aa: CATSARLAQPQHF; CDR3nt: TGTGCCACCAGCGCTCGCTTGGCTCAGCCCCAGCATTTT